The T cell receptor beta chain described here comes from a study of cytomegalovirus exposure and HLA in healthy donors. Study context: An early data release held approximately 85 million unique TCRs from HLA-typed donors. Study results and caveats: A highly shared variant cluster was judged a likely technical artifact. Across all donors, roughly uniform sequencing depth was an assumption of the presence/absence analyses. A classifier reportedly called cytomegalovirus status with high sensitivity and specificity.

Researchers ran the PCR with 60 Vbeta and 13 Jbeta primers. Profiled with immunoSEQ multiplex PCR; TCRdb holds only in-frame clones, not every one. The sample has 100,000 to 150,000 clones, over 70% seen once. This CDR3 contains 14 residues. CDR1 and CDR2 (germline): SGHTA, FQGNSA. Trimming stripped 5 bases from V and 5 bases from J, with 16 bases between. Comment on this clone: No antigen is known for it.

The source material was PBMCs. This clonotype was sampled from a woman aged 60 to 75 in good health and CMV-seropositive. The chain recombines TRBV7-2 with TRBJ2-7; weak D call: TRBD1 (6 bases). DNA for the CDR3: TGTGCCAGCAGCGCACAGGGCTCCCCTAACGAGCAGTACTTC. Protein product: CASSAQGSPNEQYF.